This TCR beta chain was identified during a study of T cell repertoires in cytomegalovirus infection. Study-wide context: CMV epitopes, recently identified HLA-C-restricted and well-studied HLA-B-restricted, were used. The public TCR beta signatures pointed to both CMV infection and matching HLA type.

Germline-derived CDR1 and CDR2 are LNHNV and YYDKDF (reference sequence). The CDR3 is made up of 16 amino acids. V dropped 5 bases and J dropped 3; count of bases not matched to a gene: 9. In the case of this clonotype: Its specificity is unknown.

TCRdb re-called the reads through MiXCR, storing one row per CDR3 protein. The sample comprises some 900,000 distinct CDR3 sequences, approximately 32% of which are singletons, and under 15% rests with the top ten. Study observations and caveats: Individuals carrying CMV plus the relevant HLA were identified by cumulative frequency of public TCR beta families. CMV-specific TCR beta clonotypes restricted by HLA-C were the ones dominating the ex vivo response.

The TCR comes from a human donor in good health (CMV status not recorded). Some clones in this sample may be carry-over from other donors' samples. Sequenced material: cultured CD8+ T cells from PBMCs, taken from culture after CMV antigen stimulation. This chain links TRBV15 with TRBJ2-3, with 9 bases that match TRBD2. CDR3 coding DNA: TGTGCCACCAGCGGCGAAAGCGGGGGGTATACAGATACGCAGTATTTT. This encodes CATSGESGGYTDTQYF.